The 22 T cell receptor beta chains presented below share a single source sample, sequenced in a study of blood T cell repertoires in COVID-19 (dated by TCRdb to the early 2020s). Libraries were built with the immunoSEQ multiplex PCR assay. TCRdb re-hosts the immuneACCESS table, in-frame sequences only. Its copies lack some clones; in the studies checked, an unresolved V gene accounts for under half of them, and the cause for the rest is not known. Within this sample are 99,000 or so clones, with about 80% of them counted one time only. The ten largest clones represent roughly a fifth of the sample. The sequenced material came from peripheral blood. Every receptor here comes from a woman in her 70s with acute or convalescent COVID-19.

This chain's CDR3 is CASSQDERANEKLFF. The CDR3 nucleotides are TGCGCCAGCAGCCAAGATGAGAGGGCAAATGAAAAACTGTTTTTT. The chain combines TRBV4-1 with TRBJ1-4; D remains unclear. Trimming pared 0 bases from V and 5 bases from J, leaving 10 bases between. The CDR3 runs 15 residues. CDR1 and CDR2 from the germline V gene are MGHRA and YSYEKL.

The chain recombines TRBV5-1 with TRBJ2-6, with D possibly TRBD2 on 8 matching bases. Germline CDR1 reads SGHRS; CDR2 reads YFSETQ. This CDR3 has 18 amino acids. Between the trimmed V and J ends, which lost 4 bases and 0 bases, there was a span of 17 bases. The CDR3: CASSVAGQPPSGANVLTF. CDR3 DNA sequence: TGCGCCAGCAGCGTAGCGGGACAGCCCCCCTCTGGGGCCAACGTCCTGACTTTC.

The count of this clone is one. This chain joins TRBV5-4 and TRBJ1-4, with TRBD1 matching over 9 bases. The CDR3 runs to 16 residues. Looked up from germline, CDR1 is SGHNT and CDR2 is YYREEE (reference sequence). After removal of 2 bases from V and 7 bases from J, the junction contained 9 bases not matched to a gene. CDR3 protein: CASSFKPGQGTEKLFF. DNA of the CDR3: TGTGCCAGCAGCTTTAAACCGGGACAGGGAACTGAAAAACTGTTTTTT.

The rearrangement uses TRBV27 and TRBJ1-6, with a weak D call TRBD1 (5 bases). The CDR3 runs to 14 residues. With 4 bases removed from V and 9 bases from J, the gap between germline ends came to 13 bases. Germline loops: CDR1 MNHEY, CDR2 SMNVEV (reference sequence). The CDR3 coding sequence is TGTGCCAGCAGTTACGGGGGAGGTAGTTCACCCCTCCACTTT. This codes for CASSYGGGSSPLHF.

The chain employs TRBV24-1 and TRBJ2-2; D gene ambiguous. In germline, CDR1 is KGHDR, CDR2 SFDVKD. This CDR3 is 14 amino acids long. Trimming took 3 bases from V and 6 from J, leaving 10 bases between them. The CDR3 DNA is TGTGCCACCAGTGATCCACGGAGTGCCGGGGAGCTGTTTTTT. Residues: CATSDPRSAGELFF.

The chain couples TRBV29-1 to TRBJ2-3; D might be TRBD1 (6 bases). Germline CDR1 SQVTM, CDR2 ANQGSEA. The CDR3 loop spans 12 amino acids. The V end lost 4 bases, the J end lost 4 bases, and 9 bases lay between the germline ends. CDR3 protein: CSVGTDSDTQYF. The CDR3 region has the DNA TGCAGCGTTGGGACAGACTCAGATACGCAGTATTTT.

This clone was seen a handful of times. The rearrangement uses TRBV11-2 and TRBJ2-2, with TRBD1 matching 8 bases. The CDR3 is 13 residues long. CDR1 and CDR2 (germline): SGHAT, FQNNGV. With 6 bases clipped from V and 6 bases from J, the junction kept 3 bases outside the gene matches. CDR3 DNA sequence: TGTGCCAGCAGTCTACAGGGGGCCGGGGAGCTGTTTTTT. Protein: CASSLQGAGELFF.

The CDR3 sequence is CASSQDVMEAFF. Written as DNA, the CDR3 is TGTGCCAGCAGCCAAGACGTAATGGAAGCTTTCTTT. V usage is TRBV3-1 (or the pseudogene TRBV3-2) and J usage is TRBJ1-1, with D uncertain. Germline V CDR1 and CDR2: LGHDT, YNNKEL (reference sequence). The ends were cut back, 0 bases at V and 8 bases at J, with 7 bases in the middle. There are 12 residues in the CDR3.

V is TRBV15 and J is TRBJ2-7; 8 positions match TRBD1. Germline V lookup: CDR1 LNHNV, CDR2 YYDKDF (reference sequence). V gave up 1 base and J gave up 2 bases; unmatched junction bases: 4. The CDR3 spans 15 residues. CDR3 in amino acids: CATSRARTGTYEQYF. CDR3 nucleotide sequence: TGTGCCACCAGCAGAGCTAGGACAGGGACCTACGAGCAGTACTTC.

This chain uses TRBV28 with TRBJ1-1; D remains ambiguous. The CDR3 consists of 13 residues. Germline V gives CDR1 MDHEN, CDR2 SYDVKM. Trimming took off 7 bases at V and 3 bases at J, with 12 bases between the two ends. The CDR3 DNA reads as TGTGCCAGCATCCCGCCCTCAGACACTGAAGCTTTCTTT. This translates into CASIPPSDTEAFF.

The chain carries TRBV10-3 and TRBJ2-1; TRBD2 agrees at 10 bases. Germline V CDR1 and CDR2: ENHRY, SYGVKD. The CDR3 runs to 16 residues. Trimming removed 4 bases from V and 8 bases from J; junction bases left unmatched: 11. CDR3 loop: CAISAVLAGGSHEQFF. DNA for the CDR3: TGTGCCATCAGTGCGGTTTTAGCGGGGGGTAGCCATGAGCAGTTCTTC.

This chain connects TRBV6-5 to TRBJ1-6; perhaps TRBD1 as D (6 bases). The germline V gene encodes CDR1 MNHEY and CDR2 SVGAGI. The length of the CDR3 is 10 residues. V gave up 8 bases and J gave up 18 bases, with 14 bases separating them. In DNA, the CDR3 is TGTGCCAGCTATTACAGGGTTGCCCACTTT. Translation: CASYYRVAHF.

The V gene is TRBV27, the J gene TRBJ1-2; 8 positions agree with TRBD1. J was trimmed by 3 bases and V by 3 bases; bases with no gene match: 9. Germline lookup yields CDR1 MNHEY and CDR2 SMNVEV (reference sequence). CDR3 length: 16 amino acids. The CDR3 region is CASSFSPQGAHYGYTF. The CDR3 nucleotides are TGTGCCAGCAGTTTTTCCCCTCAGGGGGCGCACTATGGCTACACCTTC.

This sequence joins TRBV18 and TRBJ2-7; D gene unclear. V was shortened by 1 base and J by 3 bases, with 16 bases between the two germline ends. Germline CDR1 reads KGHSH; CDR2 reads LQKENI. CDR3 length equals 16 residues. The CDR3 DNA reads TGTGCCAGCTCACCACAGGCGAGCGCGTTCATCTACGAGCAGTACTTC. Translated: CASSPQASAFIYEQYF.

This clone was picked up a small number of times. The V call is TRBV5-1, the J call TRBJ2-3, with D maybe TRBD2 (6 bases). The CDR3 contains 16 residues. Germline values: CDR1 SGHRS, CDR2 YFSETQ. V was pared by 1 base and J by 1 base, with 13 bases between. CDR3 DNA sequence: TGCGCCAGCAGCTTGCTAGAATGGGGGGGCACAGATACGCAGTATTTT. This sequence encodes CASSLLEWGGTDTQYF.

The chain carries TRBV5-1 and TRBJ1-4; 7 bases match TRBD1. The CDR3 is 15 amino acids. CDR1 is SGHRS and CDR2 is YFSETQ in the germline V gene. With 3 bases clipped from V and 2 bases from J, the junction kept 4 bases outside the gene matches. The CDR3 loop is CASSSDRATNEKLFF. The CDR3 bases are TGCGCCAGCAGCTCCGACAGGGCGACTAATGAAAAACTGTTTTTT.

The V call is TRBV28, the J call TRBJ1-3; D perhaps matches TRBD1 (6 bases). Germline V lookup: CDR1 MDHEN, CDR2 SYDVKM. The CDR3 runs 15 residues. Trimming left V 5 bases short and J 0 bases short, with 11 bases between. The CDR3: CASSRQDLSGNTIYF. Written as DNA, the CDR3 is TGTGCCAGCAGTCGACAGGACCTCTCTGGAAACACCATATATTTT.

In its sample, this clone was seen once. This chain uses TRBV28 with TRBJ2-1; the match to TRBD2 covers 7 bases. CDR3 length: 16 residues. V was clipped by 5 bases and J by 0 bases; unmatched bases: 7. Germline V gene sequence: CDR1 MDHEN, CDR2 SYDVKM. The CDR3 reads CASSPGGTSSYNEQFF. The DNA of the CDR3 is TGTGCCAGCAGTCCCGGGGGGACGAGCTCCTACAATGAGCAGTTCTTC.

The V and J genes are TRBV5-4 and TRBJ2-1, with D tentatively TRBD2 (6 bases). The length of the CDR3 is 15 residues. Trimming left V 1 base short and J 7 bases short, with 15 bases between. Germline V gives CDR1 SGHNT, CDR2 YYREEE (reference sequence). The CDR3 coding sequence is TGTGCCAGCAGCTTGAACGCGGCGGGGTGGAATGAGCAGTTCTTC. This gives the protein CASSLNAAGWNEQFF.

This sequence joins TRBV14 and TRBJ1-6; 10 nucleotides align to TRBD1. The V gene's germline CDR1 is SGHDN and CDR2 FVKESK. V was pared by 4 bases and J by 13 bases, with 10 bases of the junction left unmatched. This CDR3 comprises 15 residues. CDR3 DNA: TGTGCCAGCAGCCCCGGGACAGGGGTTTTGCAGCCCCTCCACTTT. It specifies CASSPGTGVLQPLHF.

This clone occurred once. The chain uses TRBV4-2 and TRBJ1-2; D remains unclear. The CDR3 extends over 13 amino acids. Per germline, CDR1 LGHNA and CDR2 YNFKEQ. V lost 6 bases and J 5 bases, leaving 13 bases between the germline ends. The CDR3 DNA reads as TGTGCCAGCAGTGGGCGGGAGCTTTATGGCTACACCTTC. As protein: CASSGRELYGYTF.

The CDR3 spells CASSVGRRGAVDSPLHF. The DNA of the CDR3 is TGTGCCAGCAGCGTAGGCCGGAGAGGAGCGGTCGATTCACCCCTCCACTTT. The genes are TRBV9 and TRBJ1-6; D is unclear. V lost 0 bases and J 8 bases, leaving 18 bases between the germline ends. Germline CDR1 SGDLS, CDR2 YYNGEE. This CDR3 region has 17 residues.